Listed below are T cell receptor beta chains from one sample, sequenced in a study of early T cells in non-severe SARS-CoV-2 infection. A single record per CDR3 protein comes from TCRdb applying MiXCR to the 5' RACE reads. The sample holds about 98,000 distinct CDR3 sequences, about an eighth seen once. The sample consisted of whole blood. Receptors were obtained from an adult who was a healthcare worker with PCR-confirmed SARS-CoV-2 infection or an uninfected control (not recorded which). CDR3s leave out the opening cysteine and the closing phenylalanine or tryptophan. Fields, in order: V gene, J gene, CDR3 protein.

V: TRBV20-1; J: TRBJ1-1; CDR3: SATPLARGLNTEAF
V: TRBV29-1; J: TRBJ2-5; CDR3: SGDPGETQY
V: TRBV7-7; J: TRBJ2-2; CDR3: AIPAGVRGELF
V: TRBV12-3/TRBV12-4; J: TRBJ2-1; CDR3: ASSSTRGSNNEQF
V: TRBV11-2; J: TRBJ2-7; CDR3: ASSLWIYEQY
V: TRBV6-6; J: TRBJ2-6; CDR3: ASSYSPDREGISGANVLT
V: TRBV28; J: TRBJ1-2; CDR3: ASSPDWTGDT
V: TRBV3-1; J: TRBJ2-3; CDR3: ASSQDWARTDTQY
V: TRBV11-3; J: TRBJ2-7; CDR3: ASSPRPGPDEQY
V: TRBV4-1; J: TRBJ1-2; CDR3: ASSQGLGGYT
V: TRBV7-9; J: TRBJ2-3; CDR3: ASSLAAAGQGGADTQY
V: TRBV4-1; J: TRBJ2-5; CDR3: ASSLDPGQNYQETQY
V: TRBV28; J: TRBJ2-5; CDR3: ASSLLETQY
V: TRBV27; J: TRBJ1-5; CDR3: ASSLEGLGNQPQH
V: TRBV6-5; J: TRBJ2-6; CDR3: ASSYRLYKTPGANVLT
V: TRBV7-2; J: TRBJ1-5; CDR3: ASSSPTGKQPQH
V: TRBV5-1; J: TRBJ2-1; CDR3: ASSWTGDTSYNEQF
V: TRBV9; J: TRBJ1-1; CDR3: ASSVTGDSTEAF
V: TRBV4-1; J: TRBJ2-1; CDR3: ASSLATGSYNEQF
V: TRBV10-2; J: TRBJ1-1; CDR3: ASSESNGGNTEAF
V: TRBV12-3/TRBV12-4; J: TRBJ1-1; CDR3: ASSSTQGTEAF
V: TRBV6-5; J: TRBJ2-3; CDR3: ASRDYMADTQY
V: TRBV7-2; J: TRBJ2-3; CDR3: ASSSTRETQY
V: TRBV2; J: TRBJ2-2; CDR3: ASSEWAGSGTGELF
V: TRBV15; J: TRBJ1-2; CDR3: ATSSDRGLNYGYT
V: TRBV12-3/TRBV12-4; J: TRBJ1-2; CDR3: ASSTDYGYT
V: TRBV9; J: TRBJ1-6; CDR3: ASSEGSSYNSPLH
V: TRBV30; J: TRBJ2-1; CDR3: AWSVLYRARNEQF
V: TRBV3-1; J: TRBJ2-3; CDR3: ASSLSELRASSTDTQY
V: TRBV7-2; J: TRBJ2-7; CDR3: ASSQRRISSYEQY
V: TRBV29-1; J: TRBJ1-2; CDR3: SVEGRYGYT
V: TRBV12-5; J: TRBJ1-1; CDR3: ASGLRDGTEAF
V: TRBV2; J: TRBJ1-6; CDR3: ASSEDPFSDSPLH
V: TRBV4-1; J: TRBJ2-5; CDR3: ASSQEGRPVETQY
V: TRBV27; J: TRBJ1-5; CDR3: AAGGGVHQPQH
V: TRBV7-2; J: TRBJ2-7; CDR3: ASSLELAGDHEQY
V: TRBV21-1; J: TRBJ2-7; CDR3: ASFPGKKGAYEQY
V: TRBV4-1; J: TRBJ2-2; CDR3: ASSQETTSGHGELF
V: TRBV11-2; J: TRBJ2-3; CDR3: ASSPSGSPDTQY
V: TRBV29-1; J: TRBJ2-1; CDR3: SGTGGREQF
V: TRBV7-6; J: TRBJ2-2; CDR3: ASSVKTGLANTGELF
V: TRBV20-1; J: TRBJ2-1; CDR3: SGTQAGGTGSEQF
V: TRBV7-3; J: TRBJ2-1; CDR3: ASSKAKGLASDGNEQF
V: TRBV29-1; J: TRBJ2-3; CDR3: SVLGQGGPDTQY
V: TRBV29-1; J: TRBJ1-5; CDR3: SVGDSNQPQH
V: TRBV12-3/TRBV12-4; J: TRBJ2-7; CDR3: ANSGLAGPYEQY
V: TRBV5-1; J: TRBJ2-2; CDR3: ASREGLNRGELF
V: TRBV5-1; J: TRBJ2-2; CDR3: ASSLDPTGELF
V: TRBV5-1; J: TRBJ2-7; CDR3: ASSPSDPPGEQY
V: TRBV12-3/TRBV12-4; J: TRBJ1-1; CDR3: ASSPPGTGATEAF
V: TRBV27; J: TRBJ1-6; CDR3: ASRQGVVRSPLH
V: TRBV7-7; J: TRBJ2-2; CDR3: ASSPSRDRDTGELF
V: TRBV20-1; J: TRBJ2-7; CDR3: SASSAGPYEQY
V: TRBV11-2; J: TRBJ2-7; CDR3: ASTGNQYEQY
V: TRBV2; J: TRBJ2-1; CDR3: ASSVAGGPNEQF
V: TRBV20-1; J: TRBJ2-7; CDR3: SARDRRGTSGIYEQY
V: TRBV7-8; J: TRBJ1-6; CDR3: ASSLARSYNSPLH
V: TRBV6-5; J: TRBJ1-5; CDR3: ASSRGGQPFNQPQH
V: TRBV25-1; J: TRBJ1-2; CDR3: ASSLDSNGYT
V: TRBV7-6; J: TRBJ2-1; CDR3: ASSLLYAGGLGNEQF